These 25 T cell receptor beta chains originate from one sample sequenced in a study of blood T cells in healthy people across ages. Combining a sample-barcoded 5' primer with a J-beta primer mix, a second PCR ran for 7 to 11 cycles. TCRdb fed the 5' RACE reads into MiXCR, producing one record per CDR3 protein. Of around 1,900,000 distinct CDR3 sequences listed, roughly two fifths are singletons. Sequenced input: blood. All receptors come from a human donor in good health.

The CDR3 loop reads CSARVQGQGSYGYTF. CDR3 DNA sequence: TGCAGTGCTAGAGTACAGGGACAGGGGAGCTATGGCTACACCTTC. This chain uses TRBV20-1 with TRBJ1-2; 10 bases are shared with TRBD1. The CDR3 is 15 amino acids. Looked up from germline, CDR1 is DFQATT and CDR2 is SNEGSKA (reference sequence). V trimming: 1 base; J trimming: 4 bases; junction bases outside the gene matches: 6.

This chain connects TRBV20-1 to TRBJ2-7, with D uncertain. The CDR3 length is 15 residues. The germline V gene encodes CDR1 DFQATT and CDR2 SNEGSKA (reference sequence). Trimming cost V 1 base and J 2 bases, with 15 bases left between them. CDR3 sequence reads: CSARGPAIDPYEQYF. DNA for the CDR3: TGCAGTGCTAGAGGGCCGGCGATAGACCCCTACGAGCAGTACTTC.

The sample holds a few counts of this clonotype. This chain joins TRBV5-6 and TRBJ2-7; the D gene could be TRBD1 or TRBD2 (5 bases each). Per the germline V gene, CDR1 is SGHDT and CDR2 is YYEEEE. V was clipped by 1 base and J by 2 bases, with 10 bases between them. The CDR3 has 14 residues. The CDR3 loop reads CASSLFLGAYEQYF. CDR3 sequence (DNA): TGTGCCAGCAGCTTGTTTCTGGGGGCCTACGAGCAGTACTTC.

The rearrangement uses TRBV29-1 and TRBJ1-2; no reliable D call. The V end lost 4 bases, the J end lost 3 bases, and 6 bases lay between the germline ends. This CDR3 spans 11 amino acids. In germline, CDR1 is SQVTM, CDR2 ANQGSEA. CDR3 coding DNA: TGCAGCGTTGCGAGCGACTATGGCTACACCTTC. Translating it yields CSVASDYGYTF.

CDR3 residues: CASSPGTGDHEQFF. DNA of the CDR3: TGTGCCAGCAGCCCCGGGACAGGGGACCATGAGCAGTTCTTC. The chain is built from TRBV12-3 or TRBV12-4 and TRBJ2-1; 10 bases align to TRBD1. The length of the CDR3 is 14 residues. V lost 6 bases to trimming and J lost 8 bases; unmatched junction nucleotides: 7.

There are many counts of this clonotype. The chain carries TRBV7-3 and TRBJ1-2, with 11 nucleotides matching TRBD1. The CDR3 loop spans 14 amino acids. Germline trimming cut 5 bases from V and 6 bases from J; bases unmatched to any gene: 5. Germline lookup yields CDR1 SGHTA and CDR2 FQGTGA. The CDR3 DNA reads as TGTGCCAGCAGCCGCGGACAGGGGGCGCATGGCTACACCTTC. It specifies CASSRGQGAHGYTF.

The sample holds a few counts of this clonotype. The chain links TRBV5-1 to TRBJ1-5, with D tentatively TRBD1 (5 bases). Between the trimmed V and J ends, which lost 4 bases and 5 bases, there was a span of 16 bases. This CDR3 is built from 15 residues. CDR1 is SGHRS, CDR2 YFSETQ, per germline. The CDR3 sequence is CASSAGNGRDQPQHF. The DNA of the CDR3 is TGCGCCAGCAGCGCAGGGAACGGGAGGGATCAGCCCCAGCATTTT.

This sequence joins TRBV3-1 and TRBJ2-2; 9 nucleotides line up with TRBD2. Germline values: CDR1 LGHDT, CDR2 YNNKEL (reference sequence). V shed 4 bases and J 0 bases; nucleotides not matched to a gene: 6. The CDR3 sequence is 17 residues long. The CDR3 nucleotides read TGTGCCAGCAGCCGAATTAGCGGGGGCCCGAACACCGGGGAGCTGTTTTTT. Its protein is CASSRISGGPNTGELFF.

This clonotype appeared a few times. The chain carries TRBV12-3 or TRBV12-4 and TRBJ2-7; possible D gene TRBD1, 5 bases. Trimming cost V 3 bases and J 4 bases, with 16 bases left between them. The CDR3 has 15 residues. CDR3 bases: TGTGCCAGCAGTTTGTATCAGGGCTTCCGGTACGAGCAGTACTTC. This encodes CASSLYQGFRYEQYF.

At least ten counts were recorded for this clonotype. CDR3 in DNA: TGCAGTGCTATTGGGACGGAATTCTATGGCTACACCTTC. It translates to CSAIGTEFYGYTF. This sequence joins TRBV20-1 and TRBJ1-2, with D tentatively TRBD1 (5 bases). Deletions cut 4 bases from V and 4 bases from J, with 13 bases between. The CDR3 has 13 residues. Germline V lookup: CDR1 DFQATT, CDR2 SNEGSKA (reference sequence).

A few counts support this clonotype. The gene calls are TRBV7-2 and TRBJ2-7, with 7 nucleotides matching TRBD2. This CDR3 is 14 amino acids long. Per germline, CDR1 SGHTA and CDR2 FQGNSA. Unmatched junction bases numbered 5, after V lost 5 bases and J lost 1 base. The CDR3 coding sequence is TGTGCCAGCAGCATCCTAGCGGCGTCCTACGAGCAGTACTTC. Translating it yields CASSILAASYEQYF.

V and J are TRBV29-1 and TRBJ2-3; D gene ambiguous. The CDR3 loop spans 12 amino acids. Germline V lookup: CDR1 SQVTM, CDR2 ANQGSEA. V was cut by 5 bases and J by 4 bases, with 10 bases left in between. This chain's CDR3 is CSVPYPPDTQYF. The CDR3 DNA reads TGCAGCGTTCCCTACCCTCCAGATACGCAGTATTTT.

As for this clonotype: A read error may produce the germline difference seen at one junction end. The rearrangement uses TRBV10-3 and TRBJ1-1, with 12 bases identical to TRBD1. The CDR3 runs 15 residues. Germline V gene sequence: CDR1 ENHRY, CDR2 SYGVKD. DNA of the CDR3: TGTGTCATCAGCTCCGGGACAGGGGGCAGTACTGAAGCTTTCTTT. It specifies CVISSGTGGSTEAFF.

This clonotype was recorded at least ten times. The V gene is TRBV3-1, the J gene TRBJ2-5, with D perhaps TRBD2 (5 bases). Between the trimmed V and J ends, which lost 4 bases and 1 base, there was a span of 10 bases. Per germline, CDR1 LGHDT and CDR2 YNNKEL (reference sequence). The CDR3 spans 14 residues. The CDR3 nucleotides read TGTGCCAGCAGCCCCCCAGAGGGCCAAGAGACCCAGTACTTC. As protein: CASSPPEGQETQYF.

The rearrangement links TRBV13 to TRBJ2-3, with D uncertain. In germline, CDR1 is PRHDT, CDR2 FYEKMQ (reference sequence). V was shortened by 2 bases and J by 3 bases, with 15 bases between the two germline ends. The CDR3 has 16 amino acids. The CDR3 sequence: CASSLSVRAGTDTQYF. CDR3 nucleotide sequence: TGTGCCAGCAGCTTATCCGTTAGGGCAGGAACAGATACGCAGTATTTT.

The table lists this clonotype with many counts. At one end the junction does not follow the germline gene, possibly because of a read error. The J gene is TRBJ1-2, the V gene TRBV7-9; 9 nucleotides align to TRBD1. Germline assignment: CDR1 SEHNR and CDR2 FQNEAQ (reference sequence). CDR3 length: 13 residues. The CDR3 is CASSLGDRDGYTF. CDR3 coding DNA: TGTGCCAGCAGTTTAGGGGACAGGGATGGCTACACCTTC.

J is TRBJ2-2 and V is TRBV12-3 or TRBV12-4; 7 bases agree with TRBD1. With 3 bases clipped from V and 4 bases from J, the junction kept 11 bases outside the gene matches. The CDR3 consists of 17 residues. In DNA form, the CDR3 reads TGTGCCAGCAGTTTTAGGTTAGGGGGCTCTGGCACCGGGGAGCTGTTTTTT. Protein: CASSFRLGGSGTGELFF.

This chain uses TRBV28 with TRBJ2-4; D is unresolved. The end of the DNA is better explained by TRBJ2-7, so the J call may be wrong. CDR1 is MDHEN, CDR2 SYDVKM, per germline. This CDR3 is 13 amino acids long. CDR3 sequence reads: CASSSTINYEQYF. For the CDR3, the DNA is TGTGCCAGCAGTAGTACAATTAACTACGAGCAGTACTTC.

A note on this clonotype: The junction differs from germline at one of its ends, possibly a read error. The chain is built from TRBV5-1 and TRBJ1-2; D is unclear. The length of the CDR3 is 13 residues. Germline CDR1 and CDR2: SGHRS and YFSETQ. This CDR3 reads CTSSEGTNYGYTF. The CDR3 DNA reads TGCACCAGCAGCGAGGGTACAAACTATGGCTACACCTTC.

This clonotype was recorded many times. This chain uses TRBV4-2 with TRBJ1-2; 7 bases map to TRBD1. The ends lost 0 bases at V and 7 bases at J; junction bases unmatched: 23. The CDR3 loop spans 20 amino acids. CDR1 and CDR2 from the germline V gene are LGHNA and YNFKEQ. DNA for the CDR3: TGTGCCAGCAGCCAAGATGTGCAAATCCGGACAGGTTCCGTGTTTGTTGGCTACACCTTC. Its translation is CASSQDVQIRTGSVFVGYTF.

The V gene is TRBV28, the J gene TRBJ2-7; TRBD1 or TRBD2 may be the D gene (6 bases each). V was trimmed by 5 bases and J by 9 bases, leaving 26 bases between them. The CDR3 is 16 amino acids. Germline V CDR1 and CDR2: MDHEN, SYDVKM. The CDR3 sequence: CASSPWGAYPPGGQYF. The CDR3 bases are TGTGCCAGCAGTCCCTGGGGGGCTTACCCTCCCGGGGGGCAGTACTTC.

This clonotype has just a few counts. This sequence joins TRBV15 and TRBJ1-6, with D hard to call. V lost 1 base and J 10 bases, leaving 14 bases between the germline ends. CDR1 is LNHNV and CDR2 is YYDKDF in the germline V gene (reference sequence). The CDR3 is 15 amino acids. The CDR3 here is CATSRGTRSESPLHF. The CDR3 coding sequence is TGTGCCACCAGCAGAGGGACCCGGTCAGAGTCACCCCTCCACTTT.

This clonotype was counted only a few times. The J gene is TRBJ1-2, the V gene TRBV7-9; no clear D gene. The CDR3 is 12 residues long. Germline V CDR1 and CDR2: SEHNR, FQNEAQ (reference sequence). Trimming took off 2 bases at V and 9 bases at J, with 10 bases between the two ends. The CDR3 DNA reads as TGTGCCAGCAGCTTATGGCCCCAGAGCTACACCTTC. This gives the protein CASSLWPQSYTF.

The chain carries TRBV7-8 and TRBJ1-1, with a weak D call TRBD1 (5 bases). The V gene's germline CDR1 is SGHVS and CDR2 FQNEAQ. Trimming removed 2 bases from V and 1 base from J, with 11 bases in between. The CDR3 extends over 15 amino acids. In nucleotides, the CDR3 is TGTGCCAGCAGCTTACGGTCCACAGGGAACACTGAAGCTTTCTTT. Protein sequence: CASSLRSTGNTEAFF.

CDR3 sequence reads: CASSPGMGGYTF. CDR3 in DNA: TGTGCCAGCAGCCCCGGAATGGGGGGCTACACCTTC. The chain employs TRBV11-2 and TRBJ1-2; no clear D. Trimming cost V 5 bases and J 8 bases, with 12 bases left between them. The CDR3 consists of 12 residues. Germline V gives CDR1 SGHAT, CDR2 FQNNGV.